This T cell receptor beta chain was found in a study of blood T cell repertoires in COVID-19. CDR1 and CDR2 (germline): SGHTA, FQGTGA. Trimming removed 1 base from V and 2 bases from J, with 9 bases in between. CDR3 length: 14 residues. Profiling relied on immunoSEQ multiplex PCR, and the TCRdb table lists in-frame clones only, not all of them. Altogether roughly 180,000 clones are present, about 83% being singletons, with the ten largest covering over 7%. The material sequenced was PBMCs or T cells enriched from blood (not recorded which). The source is a woman in her twenties or thirties who had recovered from COVID-19. The chain links TRBV7-3 to TRBJ2-7; D gene unclear. DNA for the CDR3: TGTGCCAGCAGCTTAAGGGTCAGGACCTACGAGCAGTACTTC. This sequence encodes CASSLRVRTYEQYF.